Listed below are T cell receptor beta chains from one sample, sequenced in a study of T cell responses to AZD1222 COVID-19 vaccine. Clones were sequenced by immunoSEQ multiplex PCR, and TCRdb holds only the in-frame ones, with some missing. In the table there are 120,000 or so clones, approximately 89% of which are singletons. The input for sequencing was peripheral blood, taken on day 0 of AZD1222 vaccination. Source of these receptors: an adult in good health. The CDR3 runs from the conserved cysteine through the conserved F or W. The order of the fields is clone size, J gene, D gene, V gene, CDR3 protein, CDR3 DNA. A D gene is named only where the DNA matches it firmly. Size is stated for part of the rows, as once, few or many counts, or as a class when the clone is expanded.

>-|TRBJ2-3|TRBD1|TRBV27
CASSPKTGFYTDTQYF
TGTGCCAGCAGCCCAAAGACAGGGTTTTACACAGATACGCAGTATTTT
>-|TRBJ2-1|TRBD1|TRBV6-5
CASRGTENNEQFF
TGTGCGTCCAGAGGGACAGAAAACAATGAGCAGTTCTTC
>-|TRBJ1-2|-|TRBV6-5
CASSFIGYTF
TGTGCCAGCAGTTTTATCGGCTACACCTTC
>-|TRBJ1-1|-|TRBV14
CASGMEGGTEAFF
TGTGCCAGCGGAATGGAGGGGGGGACTGAAGCTTTCTTT
>-|TRBJ2-2|-|TRBV19
CASNVLWSRPGELFF
TGTGCCAGTAATGTTTTATGGTCGAGGCCGGGGGAGCTGTTTTTT
>once|TRBJ2-5|TRBD2|TRBV5-5
CASSPGLAGGPKETQYF
TGTGCCAGCAGCCCCGGACTAGCGGGAGGGCCGAAAGAGACCCAGTACTTC
>-|TRBJ1-3|-|TRBV12-3/TRBV12-4
CASSLHLGNTIYF
TGTGCCAGCAGTTTGCATCTTGGAAACACCATATATTTT
>few|TRBJ1-1|-|TRBV3-1/TRBV3-2
CASSAGTEAFF
TGTGCCAGCAGCGCCGGCACTGAAGCTTTCTTT
>-|TRBJ1-1|-|TRBV6-5
CASHLPGGLYTEAFF
TGTGCCAGCCATTTACCTGGAGGCTTGTACACTGAAGCTTTCTTT
>-|TRBJ1-5|TRBD1|TRBV19
CASSPGQGAGQPQHF
TGTGCCAGTAGTCCGGGACAGGGGGCTGGTCAGCCCCAGCATTTT
>-|TRBJ2-3|TRBD1|TRBV2
CASSGTGGATDTQYF
TGTGCCAGCAGCGGGACAGGGGGCGCGACAGATACGCAGTATTTT
>-|TRBJ1-1|-|TRBV9
CASSVGGAGTEAFF
TGTGCCAGCAGCGTAGGAGGGGCTGGGACTGAAGCTTTCTTT
>-|TRBJ1-2|-|TRBV6-5
CASTGELVRGYTF
TGTGCCAGCACCGGGGAACTGGTGAGGGGCTACACCTTC
>-|TRBJ1-5|-|TRBV19
CASRLRGASVQPQHF
TGTGCCAGTAGACTTAGGGGGGCCAGCGTTCAGCCCCAGCATTTT
>-|TRBJ1-5|-|TRBV19
CASSPRDQPQHF
TGTGCCAGTAGTCCCAGGGATCAGCCCCAGCATTTT
>-|TRBJ1-2|-|TRBV19
CASSKQRGYTF
TGTGCCAGTAGTAAACAGAGGGGCTACACCTTC
>-|TRBJ1-1|TRBD1|TRBV6-1
CASSEREGTGTTEAFF
TGTGCCAGCAGTGAACGGGAGGGGACAGGGACCACTGAAGCTTTCTTT
>-|TRBJ1-1|-|TRBV27
CASSLTGYRTEAFF
TGTGCCAGCAGCTTGACAGGCTATAGGACTGAAGCTTTCTTT
>-|TRBJ1-6|TRBD1|TRBV15
CATSRSQGNSPLHF
TGTGCCACCAGCAGGTCACAGGGGAATTCACCCCTCCACTTT
>-|TRBJ2-2|TRBD2|TRBV11-2
CASSAGLAGEGGELFF
TGTGCCAGCAGCGCGGGACTAGCGGGAGAGGGCGGGGAGCTGTTTTTT
>-|TRBJ1-3|-|TRBV5-1
CASGFEGSDTIYF
TGCGCCAGCGGGTTCGAGGGGTCGGACACCATATATTTT
>-|TRBJ1-4|-|TRBV2
CASSEAEKLFF
TGTGCCAGCAGTGAAGCAGAGAAACTGTTTTTT
>-|TRBJ2-7|TRBD1|TRBV6-5
CASSYEAGGFYEQYF
TGTGCCAGCAGTTACGAAGCAGGGGGCTTCTACGAGCAGTACTTC
>few|TRBJ1-5|-|TRBV19
CASKRDVAGNQPQHF
TGTGCCAGTAAGAGGGACGTGGCGGGCAATCAGCCCCAGCATTTT